This TCR beta chain was documented in a study of shared clonotypes between healthy human individuals. The CDR3 runs 13 residues. Germline V gene sequence: CDR1 GTSNPN, CDR2 SVGIG (reference sequence). Trimming took off 2 bases at V and 1 base at J, with 8 bases between the two ends. Deep was the level used in running the assay. TCRdb keeps only in-frame clones here, not all; method: immunoSEQ multiplex PCR. The repertoire holds about 1 million clones, with approximately 68% as singletons. Source material: memory CD4+ T cells sorted from blood. Subset indicated: CD45RA-negative fraction. This TCR derives from a man between 18 and 29 years old in good health. The chain carries TRBV30 and TRBJ1-1; possibly TRBD1 for D (6 bases). The CDR3 sequence is CAWSLDRNTEAFF. The CDR3 DNA sequence: TGTGCCTGGAGTTTGGACAGGAACACTGAAGCTTTCTTT.